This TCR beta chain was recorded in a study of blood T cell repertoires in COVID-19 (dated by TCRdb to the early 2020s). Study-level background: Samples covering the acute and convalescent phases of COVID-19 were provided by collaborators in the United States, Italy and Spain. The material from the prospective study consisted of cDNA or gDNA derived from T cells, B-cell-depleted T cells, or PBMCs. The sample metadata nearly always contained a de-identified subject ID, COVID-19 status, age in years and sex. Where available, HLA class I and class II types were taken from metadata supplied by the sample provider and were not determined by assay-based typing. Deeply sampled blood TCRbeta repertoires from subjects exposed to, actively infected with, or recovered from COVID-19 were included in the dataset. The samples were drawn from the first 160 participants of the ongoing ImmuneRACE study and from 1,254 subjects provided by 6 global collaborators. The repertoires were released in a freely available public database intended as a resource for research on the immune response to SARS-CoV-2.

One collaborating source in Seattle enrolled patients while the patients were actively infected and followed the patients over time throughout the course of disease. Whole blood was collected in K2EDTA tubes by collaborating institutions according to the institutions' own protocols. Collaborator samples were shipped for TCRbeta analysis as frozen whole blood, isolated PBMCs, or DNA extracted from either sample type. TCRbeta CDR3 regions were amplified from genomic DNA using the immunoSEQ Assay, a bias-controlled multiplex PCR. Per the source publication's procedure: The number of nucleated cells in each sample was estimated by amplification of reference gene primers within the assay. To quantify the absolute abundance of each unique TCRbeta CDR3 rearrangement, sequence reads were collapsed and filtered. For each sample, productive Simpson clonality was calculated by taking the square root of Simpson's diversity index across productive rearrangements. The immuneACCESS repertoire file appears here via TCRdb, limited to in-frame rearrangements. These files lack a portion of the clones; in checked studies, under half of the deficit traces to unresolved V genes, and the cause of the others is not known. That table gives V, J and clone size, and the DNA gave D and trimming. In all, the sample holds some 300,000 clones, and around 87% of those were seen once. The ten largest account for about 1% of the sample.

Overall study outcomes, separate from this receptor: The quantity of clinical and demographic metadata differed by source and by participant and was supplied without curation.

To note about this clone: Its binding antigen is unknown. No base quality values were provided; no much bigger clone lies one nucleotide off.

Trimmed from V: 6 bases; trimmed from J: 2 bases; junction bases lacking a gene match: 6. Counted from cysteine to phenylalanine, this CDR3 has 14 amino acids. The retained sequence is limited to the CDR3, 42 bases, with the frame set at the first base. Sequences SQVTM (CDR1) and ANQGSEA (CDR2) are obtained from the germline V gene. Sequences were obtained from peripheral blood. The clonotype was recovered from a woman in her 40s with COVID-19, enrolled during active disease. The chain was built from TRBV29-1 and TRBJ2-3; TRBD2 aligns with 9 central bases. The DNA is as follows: TGCAGCGTGGTGACTAGCGGACACACAGATACGCAGTATTTT. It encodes CSVVTSGHTDTQYF.